The rows below give T cell receptor beta chains drawn from one sample of a study of T cells after yellow fever vaccination. TCRdb re-analysed the 5' RACE reads in MiXCR, keeping a single row per CDR3 protein. Among roughly 120,000 distinct CDR3 sequences listed, 7.4% were seen once. The sequenced sample was CD4+ T cells sorted from PBMCs, obtained 10 days after the first yellow fever vaccination. The source is a man between 18 and 29 years old who received the YFV17D yellow fever vaccine. Each CDR3 is given without its conserved first and last residue.

TRBV6-2/TRBV6-3	TRBJ2-5	ASRKAQTGKETQY
TRBV4-1	TRBJ2-6	ASSQDFRPSGANVLT
TRBV10-3	TRBJ1-2	AIRHSGTGGGGYT
TRBV7-2	TRBJ2-5	ASSLGANRETQY
TRBV10-3	TRBJ2-5	AISDRGETQY
TRBV7-6	TRBJ2-6	ASSSTGQGARKDVLT
TRBV7-2	TRBJ2-3	ASSFQQPDTQY
TRBV5-1	TRBJ2-1	ASSSADGSINEQF
TRBV18	TRBJ2-7	ASSPGQALSYEQY
TRBV6-5	TRBJ2-1	ASTPDRAYNEQF
TRBV29-1	TRBJ2-5	SAAATSQETQY
TRBV19	TRBJ1-2	ASSIWGNYGYT
TRBV12-3/TRBV12-4	TRBJ1-3	ASSFRDGNTIY
TRBV20-1	TRBJ2-1	SVPWTGPPKFYNEQF
TRBV23-1	TRBJ2-3	ASSPGAGTSGGKSTDTQY
TRBV7-9	TRBJ1-6	ASSPFSTEISPLH
TRBV5-1	TRBJ2-1	ASSLDGLANEQF
TRBV5-1	TRBJ1-1	ASTFQGSTEAF
TRBV7-3	TRBJ2-2	ASSLGVGTGELF
TRBV9	TRBJ2-5	ASSGRPGQIVETQY
TRBV6-5	TRBJ2-7	ASSYGTGRALEQY
TRBV27	TRBJ1-2	ASSEQGARANYGYT
TRBV7-2	TRBJ1-1	ASSLGQGNTEAF
TRBV7-2	TRBJ1-1	ASSLVYRFKGTEAF
TRBV2	TRBJ1-1	ASGVVWDTEAF
TRBV29-1	TRBJ2-2	SAGQGLGGELF